Below, 19 T cell receptor beta chains from the same sample are listed, as sequenced in a study of cytomegalovirus exposure and HLA in healthy donors. The PCR had 60 Vbeta and 13 Jbeta primers. Profiling relied on immunoSEQ multiplex PCR, and the TCRdb table lists in-frame clones only, not all of them. The table shows 200,000 or so clones, with approximately 79% occurring only once. Material: PBMCs. The receptors originated from a man in his fifties or sixties in good health and CMV-seronegative.

The chain employs TRBV6-6 and TRBJ2-7; perhaps TRBD2 as D (6 bases). Germline assignment: CDR1 MNHNY and CDR2 SVGAGI (reference sequence). Trimming cost V 10 bases and J 3 bases, with 13 bases left between them. The CDR3 has 12 residues. CDR3 nucleotides: TGTGCCACCGGGACTGCTTACTACGAGCAGTACTTC. Encoded protein: CATGTAYYEQYF.

V and J are TRBV6-6 and TRBJ2-3; D is perhaps TRBD2 (6 bases). CDR3 length: 14 amino acids. The germline CDR1 and CDR2 sequences are MNHNY and SVGAGI (reference sequence). Trimming cost V 7 bases and J 4 bases, with 15 bases left between them. CDR3 coding DNA: TGTGCCAGCACCGACACGGGGGTGGCAGATACGCAGTATTTT. Protein product: CASTDTGVADTQYF.

The rearrangement links TRBV6-1 to TRBJ1-2; the D gene is possibly TRBD1 (6 bases). The CDR3 extends over 14 amino acids. Looked up from germline, CDR1 is MNHNS and CDR2 is SASEGT. V was pared by 6 bases and J by 8 bases, with 19 bases between. The CDR3 loop reads CASRSGTLTVGYTF. In DNA form, the CDR3 reads TGTGCCAGCAGGTCGGGGACACTTACTGTGGGCTACACCTTC.

The chain is built from TRBV5-1 and TRBJ1-2, with D maybe TRBD1 (6 bases). The CDR3 has 14 residues. V was shortened by 4 bases and J by 2 bases, with 12 bases between the two germline ends. Germline V gene lookup returns CDR1 SGHRS and CDR2 YFSETQ. The CDR3 sequence: CASSTEDRNYGYTF. The CDR3 nucleotides read TGCGCCAGCAGCACCGAGGACAGAAACTATGGCTACACCTTC.

This clone turned up a few times. This chain uses TRBV6-5 with TRBJ2-7; 14 bases are a match to TRBD2. In germline, CDR1 is MNHEY, CDR2 SVGAGI. The CDR3 totals 15 residues. V gave up 5 bases and J gave up 4 bases; unmatched junction bases: 4. DNA of the CDR3: TGTGCCAGCAGTCCAAGGACTAGCGGGAGGTACGAGCAGTACTTC. Encoded protein: CASSPRTSGRYEQYF.

This clone has just one count. The chain combines TRBV2 with TRBJ2-1, with unresolved D. CDR1 and CDR2 from the germline V gene are SNHLY and FYNNEI. Trimming shortened V by 5 bases and J by 16 bases, and 15 bases separated the two germline ends. This CDR3 region has 11 residues. In DNA form, the CDR3 reads TGTGCCAGCAGTTTAAGGTCGGGTAAATTCTTC. Translated: CASSLRSGKFF.

The CDR3 here is CASSPSGRGDEQFF. The CDR3 DNA is TGTGCCAGCAGTCCCAGCGGGAGAGGAGATGAGCAGTTCTTC. The V call is TRBV6-6, the J call TRBJ2-1, with TRBD2 identical over 8 bases. The CDR3 is 14 residues long. The ends lost 5 bases at V and 8 bases at J; junction bases unmatched: 8. In germline, CDR1 is MNHNY, CDR2 SVGAGI (reference sequence).

The rearrangement uses TRBV9 and TRBJ2-2; 7 nucleotides align to TRBD2. Trimming took 1 base from V and 0 from J; bases not matched to a gene: 12. Germline V gene lookup returns CDR1 SGDLS and CDR2 YYNGEE. CDR3 length: 19 residues. The CDR3 bases are TGTGCCAGCAGCGTACCGGGCGGGAGTGGTCCTGCGAACACCGGGGAGCTGTTTTTT. Its protein product is CASSVPGGSGPANTGELFF.

This clone is a singleton in its sample. V gene TRBV19 combines with J gene TRBJ2-5; 8 bases agree with TRBD2. TRBJ2-7 explains the end of the DNA better; the J call may be wrong. Germline V gene data show CDR1 as LNHDA and CDR2 as SQIVND (reference sequence). The CDR3 is 12 amino acids. For the CDR3, the DNA is TGTGCCACGCGGGGACTAGCCTACGAGCAGTACTTC. It codes for CATRGLAYEQYF.

The gene calls are TRBV30 and TRBJ2-7; 7 bases line up with TRBD2. The CDR3 sequence is 14 residues long. J gave up 2 bases and V 2 bases, and 6 bases lay outside the gene matches. In germline, CDR1 is GTSNPN, CDR2 SVGIG (reference sequence). As DNA, the CDR3 is TGTGCCTGGAGTAGCCCGGGGGGTACCTACGAGCAGTACTTC. It specifies CAWSSPGGTYEQYF.

This clone was counted a few times. This chain joins TRBV6-1 and TRBJ1-1; D is ambiguous. This CDR3 has 14 amino acids. CDR1 MNHNS and CDR2 SASEGT come from the germline V gene. Trimming took 5 bases from V and 1 from J, leaving 11 bases between them. This CDR3 is CASSSGRANTEAFF. For the CDR3, the DNA is TGTGCCAGCAGTTCGGGGAGAGCGAACACTGAAGCTTTCTTT.

The chain carries TRBV11-2 and TRBJ1-4; 7 nucleotides line up with TRBD1. The CDR3 length is 17 residues. J lost 4 bases, V lost 5 bases, and 13 bases had no gene match. Germline V gene lookup returns CDR1 SGHAT and CDR2 FQNNGV. The CDR3 DNA is TGTGCCAGCAGCGCGGCCCGGACAGGCCTACTTAATGAAAAACTGTTTTTT. Its protein is CASSAARTGLLNEKLFF.

This sequence joins TRBV5-1 and TRBJ2-5, with D maybe TRBD2 (6 bases). The V gene lost 4 bases and the J gene lost 3 bases, with 13 bases spanning the gap. CDR1 SGHRS and CDR2 YFSETQ come from the germline V gene. The CDR3 is 14 amino acids. This CDR3 reads CASSVAVAEETQYF. CDR3 nucleotide sequence: TGCGCCAGCAGCGTTGCGGTAGCGGAAGAGACCCAGTACTTC.

V usage is TRBV6-1 and J usage is TRBJ1-5; possibly TRBD1 for D (5 bases). Between the trimmed V and J ends, which lost 2 bases and 1 base, there was a span of 9 bases. The CDR3 loop spans 15 amino acids. CDR1 and CDR2 (germline): MNHNS, SASEGT. DNA for the CDR3: TGTGCCAGCAGTGAATATGGGGGGAGCAATCAGCCCCAGCATTTT. Translation gives CASSEYGGSNQPQHF.

This clone was counted once. This rearrangement joins TRBV11-2 to TRBJ2-6, with 8 nucleotides matching TRBD1. The CDR3 has 16 amino acids. Germline V gives CDR1 SGHAT, CDR2 FQNNGV. V lost 3 bases and J lost 0; bases outside the gene matches: 1. The CDR3 region has the DNA TGTGCCAGCAGCTTCACAGGGGGCTCTGGGGCCAACGTCCTGACTTTC. The encoded protein is CASSFTGGSGANVLTF.

The table lists this clone with a count of one. The CDR3 region is CASSLESGLEAFF. The CDR3 DNA reads as TGTGCCAGCAGCTTGGAATCCGGGTTGGAAGCTTTCTTT. The V and J genes are TRBV5-4 and TRBJ1-1; D uncertain. CDR1 is SGHNT, CDR2 YYREEE, per germline (reference sequence). The CDR3 runs to 13 residues. Deletions cut 0 bases from V and 8 bases from J, with 11 bases between.

The chain has TRBV7-9 and TRBJ1-1, with 8 nucleotides matching TRBD1. The CDR3 runs to 15 residues. Germline V lookup: CDR1 SEHNR, CDR2 FQNEAQ (reference sequence). J gave up 1 base and V 2 bases, and 3 bases lay outside the gene matches. The CDR3 spells CASSLFGTGNTEAFF. CDR3 coding DNA: TGTGCCAGCAGCTTATTCGGGACAGGGAACACTGAAGCTTTCTTT.

This clone was recorded a few times. V is TRBV4-2 and J is TRBJ2-5; possibly TRBD2 for D (5 bases). Germline CDR1 and CDR2: LGHNA and YNFKEQ. Deletions cut 3 bases from V and 0 bases from J, with 14 bases between. This CDR3 has 16 residues. CDR3 bases: TGTGCCAGCAGCCAGAGCAGAGCGGTGTACCAAGAGACCCAGTACTTC. Amino acids: CASSQSRAVYQETQYF.

This chain links TRBV28 with TRBJ2-5, with 9 bases matching TRBD2. This CDR3 is 13 amino acids long. Germline CDR1 reads MDHEN; CDR2 reads SYDVKM. After removal of 10 bases from V and 4 bases from J, the junction contained 7 bases not matched to a gene. The CDR3 sequence: CAMNSGSGETQYF. The CDR3 region has the DNA TGTGCCATGAATAGCGGGAGCGGAGAGACCCAGTACTTC.